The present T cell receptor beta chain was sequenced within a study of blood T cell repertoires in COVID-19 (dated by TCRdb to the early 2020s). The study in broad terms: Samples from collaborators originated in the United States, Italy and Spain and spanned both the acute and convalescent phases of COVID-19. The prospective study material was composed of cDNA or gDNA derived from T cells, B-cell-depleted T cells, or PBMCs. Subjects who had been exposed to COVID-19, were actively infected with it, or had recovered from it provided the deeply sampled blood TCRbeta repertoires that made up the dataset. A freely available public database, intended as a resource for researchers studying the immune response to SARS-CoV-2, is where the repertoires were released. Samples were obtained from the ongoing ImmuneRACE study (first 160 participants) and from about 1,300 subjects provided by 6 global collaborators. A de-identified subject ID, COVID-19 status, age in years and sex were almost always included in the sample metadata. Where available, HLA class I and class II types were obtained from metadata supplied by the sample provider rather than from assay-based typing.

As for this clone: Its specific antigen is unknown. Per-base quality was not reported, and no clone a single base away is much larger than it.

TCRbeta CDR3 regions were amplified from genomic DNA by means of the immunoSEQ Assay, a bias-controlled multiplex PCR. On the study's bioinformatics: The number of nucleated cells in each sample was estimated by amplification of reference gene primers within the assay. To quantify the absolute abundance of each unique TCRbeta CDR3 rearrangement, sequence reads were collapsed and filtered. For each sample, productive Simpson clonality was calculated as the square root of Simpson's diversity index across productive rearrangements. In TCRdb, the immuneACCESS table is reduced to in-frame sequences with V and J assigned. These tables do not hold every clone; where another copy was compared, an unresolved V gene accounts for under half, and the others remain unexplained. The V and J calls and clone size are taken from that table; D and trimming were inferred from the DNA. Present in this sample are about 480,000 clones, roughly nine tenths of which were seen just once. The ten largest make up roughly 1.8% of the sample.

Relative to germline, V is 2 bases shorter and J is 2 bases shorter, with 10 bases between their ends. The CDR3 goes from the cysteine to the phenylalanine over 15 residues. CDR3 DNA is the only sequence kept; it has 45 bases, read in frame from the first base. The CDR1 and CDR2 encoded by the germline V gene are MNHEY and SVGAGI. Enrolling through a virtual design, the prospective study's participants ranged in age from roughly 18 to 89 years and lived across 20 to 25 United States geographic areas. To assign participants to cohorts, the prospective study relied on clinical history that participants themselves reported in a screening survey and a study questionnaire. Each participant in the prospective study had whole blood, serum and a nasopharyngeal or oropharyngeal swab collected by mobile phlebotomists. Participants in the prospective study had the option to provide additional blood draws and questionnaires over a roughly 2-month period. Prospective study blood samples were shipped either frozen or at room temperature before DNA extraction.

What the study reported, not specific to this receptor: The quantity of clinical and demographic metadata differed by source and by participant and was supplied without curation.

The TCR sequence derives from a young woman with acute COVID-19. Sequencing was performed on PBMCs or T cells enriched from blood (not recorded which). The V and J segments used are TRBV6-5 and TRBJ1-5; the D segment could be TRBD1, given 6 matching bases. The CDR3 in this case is CASSYRGWGNQPQHF. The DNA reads TGTGCCAGCAGTTACAGGGGGTGGGGCAATCAGCCCCAGCATTTT.